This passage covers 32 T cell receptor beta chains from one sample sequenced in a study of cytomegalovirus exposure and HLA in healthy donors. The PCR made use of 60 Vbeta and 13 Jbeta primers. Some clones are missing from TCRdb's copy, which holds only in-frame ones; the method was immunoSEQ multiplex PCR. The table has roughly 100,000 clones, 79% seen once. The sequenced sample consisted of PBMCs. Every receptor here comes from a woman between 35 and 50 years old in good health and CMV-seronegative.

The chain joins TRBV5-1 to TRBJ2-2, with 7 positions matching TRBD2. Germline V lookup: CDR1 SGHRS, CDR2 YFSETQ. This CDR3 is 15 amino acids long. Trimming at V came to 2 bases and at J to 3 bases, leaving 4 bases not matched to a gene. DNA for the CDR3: TGCGCCAGCAGCTTAGAGGGAGGGTACACCGGGGAGCTGTTTTTT. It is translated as CASSLEGGYTGELFF.

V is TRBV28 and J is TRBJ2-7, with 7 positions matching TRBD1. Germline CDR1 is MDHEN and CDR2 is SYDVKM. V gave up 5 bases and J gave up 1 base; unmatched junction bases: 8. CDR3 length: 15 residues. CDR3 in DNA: TGTGCCAGCAGTGTACAGGGGACCTTTTCCTACGAGCAGTACTTC. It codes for CASSVQGTFSYEQYF.

This CDR3 is CATSRPTVDYGYTF. In nucleotides, the CDR3 is TGTGCCACCAGCAGACCTACAGTGGACTATGGCTACACCTTC. J is TRBJ1-2 and V is TRBV15, with unresolved D. The V gene's germline CDR1 is LNHNV and CDR2 YYDKDF (reference sequence). Trimming took 2 bases from V and 3 from J, leaving 10 bases between them. The CDR3 spans 14 residues.

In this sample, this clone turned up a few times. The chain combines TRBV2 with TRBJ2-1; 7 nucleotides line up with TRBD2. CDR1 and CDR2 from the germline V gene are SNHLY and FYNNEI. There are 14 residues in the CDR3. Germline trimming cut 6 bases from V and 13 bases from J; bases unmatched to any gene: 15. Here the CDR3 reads CASRGGGSGSPQFF. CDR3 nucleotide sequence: TGTGCCAGCAGGGGGGGTGGTAGCGGGTCGCCACAGTTCTTC.

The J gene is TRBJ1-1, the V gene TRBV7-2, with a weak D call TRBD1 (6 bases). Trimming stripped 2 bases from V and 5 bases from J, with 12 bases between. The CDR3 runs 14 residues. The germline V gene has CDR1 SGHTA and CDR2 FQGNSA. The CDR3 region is CASSLSLGGTEAFF. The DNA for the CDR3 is TGTGCCAGCAGCTTATCTTTAGGGGGAACTGAAGCTTTCTTT.

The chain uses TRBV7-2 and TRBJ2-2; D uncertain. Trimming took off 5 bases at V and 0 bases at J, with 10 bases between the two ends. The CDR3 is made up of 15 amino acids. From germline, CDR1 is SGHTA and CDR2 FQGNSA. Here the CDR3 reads CASSQSWPNTGELFF. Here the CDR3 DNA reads TGTGCCAGCAGCCAGTCATGGCCGAACACCGGGGAGCTGTTTTTT.

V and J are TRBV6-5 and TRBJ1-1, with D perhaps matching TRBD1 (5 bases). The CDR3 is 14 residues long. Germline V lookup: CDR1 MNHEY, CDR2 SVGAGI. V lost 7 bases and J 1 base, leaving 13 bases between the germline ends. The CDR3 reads CASTGDGGNTEAFF. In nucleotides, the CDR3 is TGTGCCAGCACCGGGGACGGGGGGAACACTGAAGCTTTCTTT.

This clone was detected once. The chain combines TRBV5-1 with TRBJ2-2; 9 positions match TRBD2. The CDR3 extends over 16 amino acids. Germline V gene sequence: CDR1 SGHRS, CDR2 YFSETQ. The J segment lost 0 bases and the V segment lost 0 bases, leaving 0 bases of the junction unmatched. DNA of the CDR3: TGCGCCAGCAGCTTGGTAGCGGGGGCGAACACCGGGGAGCTGTTTTTT. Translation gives CASSLVAGANTGELFF.

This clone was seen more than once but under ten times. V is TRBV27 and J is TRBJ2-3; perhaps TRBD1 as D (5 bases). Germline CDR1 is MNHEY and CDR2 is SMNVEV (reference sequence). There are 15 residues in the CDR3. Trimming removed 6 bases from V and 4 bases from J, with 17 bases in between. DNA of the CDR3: TGTGCCAGCAGGGGTGTGGCAGGGCAGCCAGATACGCAGTATTTT. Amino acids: CASRGVAGQPDTQYF.

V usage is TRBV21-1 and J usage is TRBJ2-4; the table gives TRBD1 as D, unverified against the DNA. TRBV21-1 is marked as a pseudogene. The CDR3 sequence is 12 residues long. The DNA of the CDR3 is TGTGCCAGCAGTTCTCAGTTCGACATTCAGTACTTC. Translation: CASSSQFDIQYF.

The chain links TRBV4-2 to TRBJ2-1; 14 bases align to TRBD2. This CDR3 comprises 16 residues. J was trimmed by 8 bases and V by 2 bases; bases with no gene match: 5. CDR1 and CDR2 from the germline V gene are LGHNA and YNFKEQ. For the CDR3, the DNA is TGTGCCAGCAGCCAACCGGGACTAGCGGGAGAGGATGAGCAGTTCTTC. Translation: CASSQPGLAGEDEQFF.

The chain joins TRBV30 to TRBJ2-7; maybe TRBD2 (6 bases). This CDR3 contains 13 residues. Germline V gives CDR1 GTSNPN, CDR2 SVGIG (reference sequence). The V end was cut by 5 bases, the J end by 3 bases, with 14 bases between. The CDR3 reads CAWGGADGYEQYF. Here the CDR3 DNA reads TGTGCCTGGGGAGGGGCAGACGGCTACGAGCAGTACTTC.

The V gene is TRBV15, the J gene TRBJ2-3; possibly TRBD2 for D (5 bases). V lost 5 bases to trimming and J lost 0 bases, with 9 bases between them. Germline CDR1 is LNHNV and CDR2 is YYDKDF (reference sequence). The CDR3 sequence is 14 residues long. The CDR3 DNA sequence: TGTGCCACCAGCGGGAGTGCTAGCACAGATACGCAGTATTTT. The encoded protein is CATSGSASTDTQYF. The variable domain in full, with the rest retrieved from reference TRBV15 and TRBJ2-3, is DAMVIQNPRYQVTQFGKPVTLSCSQTLNHNVMYWYQQKSSQAPKLLFHYYDKDFNNEADTPDNFQSRRPNTSFCFLDIRSPGLGDTAMYLCATSGSASTDTQYFGPGTRLTVL.

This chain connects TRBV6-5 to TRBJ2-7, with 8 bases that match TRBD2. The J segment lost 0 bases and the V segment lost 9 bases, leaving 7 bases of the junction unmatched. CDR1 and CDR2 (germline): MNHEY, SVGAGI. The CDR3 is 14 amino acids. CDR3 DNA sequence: TGTGCCAGTGCCACCGGGACTAGCTCCTACGAGCAGTACTTC. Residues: CASATGTSSYEQYF.

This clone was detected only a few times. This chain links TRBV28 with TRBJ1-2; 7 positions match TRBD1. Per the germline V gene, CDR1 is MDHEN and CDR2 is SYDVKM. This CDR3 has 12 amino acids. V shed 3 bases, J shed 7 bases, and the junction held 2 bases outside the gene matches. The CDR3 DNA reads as TGTGCCAGCAGTTTGACAGGGTCTGGCTACACCTTC. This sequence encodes CASSLTGSGYTF.

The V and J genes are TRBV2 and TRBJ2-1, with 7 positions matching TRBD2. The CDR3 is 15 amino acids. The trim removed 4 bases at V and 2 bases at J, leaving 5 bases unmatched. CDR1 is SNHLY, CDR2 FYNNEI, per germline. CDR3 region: CASSVKRGPYNEQFF. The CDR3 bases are TGTGCCAGCAGTGTTAAGCGGGGACCCTACAATGAGCAGTTCTTC.

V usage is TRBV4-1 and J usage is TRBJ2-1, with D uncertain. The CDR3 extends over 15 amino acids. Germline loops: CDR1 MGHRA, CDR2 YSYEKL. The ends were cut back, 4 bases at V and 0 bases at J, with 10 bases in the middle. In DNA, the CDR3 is TGCGCCAGCAGCCCAGAGCTGGCCTCCTACAATGAGCAGTTCTTC. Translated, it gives CASSPELASYNEQFF.

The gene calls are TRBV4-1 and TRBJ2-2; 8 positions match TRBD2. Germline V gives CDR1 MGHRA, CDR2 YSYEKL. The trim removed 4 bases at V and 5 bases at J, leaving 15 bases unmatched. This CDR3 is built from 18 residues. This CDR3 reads CASSPRGAGVSNTGELFF. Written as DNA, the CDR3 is TGCGCCAGCAGCCCCCGGGGAGCGGGAGTATCAAATACCGGGGAGCTGTTTTTT.

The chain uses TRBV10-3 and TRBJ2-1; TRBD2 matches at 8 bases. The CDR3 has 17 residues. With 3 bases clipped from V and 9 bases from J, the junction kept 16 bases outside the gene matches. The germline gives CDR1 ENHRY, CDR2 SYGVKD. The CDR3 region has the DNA TGTGCCATCAGTGAAGGTGAAGTGAGCGGGAGTAATCGTGAGCAGTTCTTC. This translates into CAISEGEVSGSNREQFF.

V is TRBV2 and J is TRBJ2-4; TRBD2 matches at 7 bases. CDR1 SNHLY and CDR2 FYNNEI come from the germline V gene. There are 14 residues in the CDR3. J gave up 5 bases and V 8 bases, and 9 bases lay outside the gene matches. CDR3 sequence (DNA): TGTGCCAGCGGGAGGGCAGGGAACCAAAACATTCAGTACTTC. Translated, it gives CASGRAGNQNIQYF.

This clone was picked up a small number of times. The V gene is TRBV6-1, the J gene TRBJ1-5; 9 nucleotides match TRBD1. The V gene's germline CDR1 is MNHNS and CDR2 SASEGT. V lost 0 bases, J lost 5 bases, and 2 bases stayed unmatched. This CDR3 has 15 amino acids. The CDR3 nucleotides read TGTGCCAGCAGTGAAGCGGACAGGGGTCATCAGCCCCAGCATTTT. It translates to CASSEADRGHQPQHF.

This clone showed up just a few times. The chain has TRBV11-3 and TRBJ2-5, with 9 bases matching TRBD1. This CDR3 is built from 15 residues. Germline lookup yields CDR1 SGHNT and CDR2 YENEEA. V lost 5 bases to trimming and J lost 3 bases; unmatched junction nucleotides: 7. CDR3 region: CASSSRTGEEETQYF. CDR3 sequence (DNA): TGTGCCAGCAGCAGCAGGACAGGGGAGGAAGAGACCCAGTACTTC. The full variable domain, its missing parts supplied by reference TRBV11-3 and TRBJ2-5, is EAGVVQSPRYKIIEKKQPVAFWCNPISGHNTLYWYLQNLGQGPELLIRYENEEAVDDSQLPKDRFSAERLKGVDSTLKIQPAELGDSAVYLCASSSRTGEEETQYFGPGTRLLVL.

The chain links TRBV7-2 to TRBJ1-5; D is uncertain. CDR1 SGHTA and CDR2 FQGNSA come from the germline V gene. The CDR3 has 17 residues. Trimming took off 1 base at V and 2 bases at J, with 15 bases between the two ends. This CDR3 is CASSLGLSAAGNQPQHF. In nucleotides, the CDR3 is TGTGCCAGCAGCTTAGGCTTATCGGCCGCGGGCAATCAGCCCCAGCATTTT.

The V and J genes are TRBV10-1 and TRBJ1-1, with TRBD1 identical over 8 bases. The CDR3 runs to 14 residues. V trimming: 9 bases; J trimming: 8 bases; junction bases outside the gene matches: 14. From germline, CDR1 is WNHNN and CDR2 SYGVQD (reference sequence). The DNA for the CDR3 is TGCGCCAGTTCGGGAGCGGGACAGGCTTCCGAAGCTTTCTTT. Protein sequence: CASSGAGQASEAFF.

The CDR3 DNA is TGTGCCAGTAGTATAGTCGGCGGGAGCGAGCAGTACTTC. Translated, it gives CASSIVGGSEQYF. The genes are TRBV19 and TRBJ2-7; the match to TRBD2 covers 7 bases. CDR3 size: 13 residues. From germline, CDR1 is LNHDA and CDR2 SQIVND (reference sequence). J gave up 6 bases and V 1 base, and 3 bases lay outside the gene matches.

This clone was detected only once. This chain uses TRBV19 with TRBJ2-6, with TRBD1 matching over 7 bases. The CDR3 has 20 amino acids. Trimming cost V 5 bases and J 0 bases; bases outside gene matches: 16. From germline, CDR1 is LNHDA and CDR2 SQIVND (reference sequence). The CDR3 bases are TGTGCCAGTAGTCCCATCAGATCGGACAGGTGGAGCTCTGGGGCCAACGTCCTGACTTTC. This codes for CASSPIRSDRWSSGANVLTF.

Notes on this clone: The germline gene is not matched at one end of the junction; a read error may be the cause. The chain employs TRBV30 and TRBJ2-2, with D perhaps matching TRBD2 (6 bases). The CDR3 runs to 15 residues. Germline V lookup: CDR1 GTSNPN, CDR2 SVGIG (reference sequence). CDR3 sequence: CAGNGRDSYTGELFF. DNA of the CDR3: TGCGCCGGGAACGGCCGGGACTCATACACCGGGGAGCTGTTTTTT.

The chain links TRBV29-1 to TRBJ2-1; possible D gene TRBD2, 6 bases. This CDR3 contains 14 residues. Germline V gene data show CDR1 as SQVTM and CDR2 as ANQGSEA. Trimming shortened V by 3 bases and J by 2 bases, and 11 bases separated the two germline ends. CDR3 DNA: TGCAGCGTTGACGGGGGAGGTCCCTACAATGAGCAGTTCTTC. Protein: CSVDGGGPYNEQFF.

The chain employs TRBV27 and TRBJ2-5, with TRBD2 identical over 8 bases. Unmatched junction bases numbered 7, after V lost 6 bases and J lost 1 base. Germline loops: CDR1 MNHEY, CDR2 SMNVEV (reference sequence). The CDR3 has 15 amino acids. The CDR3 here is CASSSLAGIQETQYF. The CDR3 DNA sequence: TGTGCCAGCAGCTCCTTAGCGGGGATCCAAGAGACCCAGTACTTC.

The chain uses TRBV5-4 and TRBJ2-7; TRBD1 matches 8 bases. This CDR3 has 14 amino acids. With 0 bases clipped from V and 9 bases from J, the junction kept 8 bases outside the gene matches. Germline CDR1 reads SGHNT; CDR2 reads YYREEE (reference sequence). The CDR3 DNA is TGTGCCAGCAGCTTGGTGGCAGGGGGCGAGGTGCAGTACTTC. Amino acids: CASSLVAGGEVQYF. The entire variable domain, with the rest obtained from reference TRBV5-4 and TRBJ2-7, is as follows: ETGVTQSPTHLIKTRGQQVTLRCSSQSGHNTVSWYQQALGQGPQFIFQYYREEENGRGNFPPRFSGLQFPNYSSELNVNALELDDSALYLCASSLVAGGEVQYFGPGTRLTVT.

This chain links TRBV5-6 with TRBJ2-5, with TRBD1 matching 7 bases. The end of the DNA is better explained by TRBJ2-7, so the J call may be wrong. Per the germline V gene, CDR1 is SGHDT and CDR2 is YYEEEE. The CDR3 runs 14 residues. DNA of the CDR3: TGTGCCAGCAGCTTAGTGGGACAGACTTACGAGCAGTACTTC. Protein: CASSLVGQTYEQYF.

The CDR3 nucleotides are TGTGCCAGCAGCAAAGTTAACGAGCAGTACTTC. Translating it yields CASSKVNEQYF. This sequence joins TRBV21-1 and TRBJ2-7; the tabulated D call, TRBD2, remains unverified against the DNA. TRBV21-1 is classified as a pseudogene. The CDR3 length is 11 residues.